The 32 T cell receptor beta chains listed next were all sequenced from one sample in a study of T cell repertoires in breast cancer. Paired alpha-beta TCRs of CD8+ T cells were analyzed by expanded emulsion RT-PCR. Unpaired genes were suppressed by blocking oligonucleotides during a second nested PCR. Each CDR3 protein gets one entry after TCRdb re-called the emulsion pairing reads with MiXCR. The sample has around 43,000 distinct CDR3 sequences, 35% to 50% seen once; the top ten hold 60% to 75%. Sequences were obtained from CD8+ T cells. These receptors all come from a pool of human donors with breast cancer or a healthy control (not recorded which).

The CDR3 bases are TGTGCCAGCAGTGATGGGCCGGGGCCGGGGGATACGCAGTATTTT. The encoded protein is CASSDGPGPGDTQYF. The chain is built from TRBV6-1 and TRBJ2-3; D may match TRBD1 or TRBD2 (5 bases each). V was pared by 3 bases and J by 6 bases, with 16 bases between. The CDR3 has 15 amino acids. CDR1 MNHNS and CDR2 SASEGT come from the germline V gene.

This chain uses TRBV19 with TRBJ2-6; possibly TRBD2 for D (6 bases). CDR3 length equals 17 residues. The V gene's germline CDR1 is LNHDA and CDR2 SQIVND (reference sequence). V was trimmed by 3 bases and J by 2 bases, leaving 14 bases between them. This CDR3 is CASSIRARGAGANVLTF. CDR3 nucleotides: TGTGCCAGTAGTATCCGGGCTCGCGGGGCTGGGGCCAACGTCCTGACTTTC. The full variable domain, in which reference TRBV19 and TRBJ2-6 provide the parts outside the CDR3, is DGGITQSPKYLFRKEGQNVTLSCEQNLNHDAMYWYRQDPGQGLRLIYYSQIVNDFQKGDIAEGYSVSREKKESFPLTVTSAQKNPTAFYLCASSIRARGAGANVLTFGAGSRLTVL.

Turning to this clonotype: One end of the junction varies from germline; a read error may be responsible. This chain uses TRBV3-1 with TRBJ2-1, with D unresolved. The germline gives CDR1 LGHDT, CDR2 YNNKEL (reference sequence). This CDR3 spans 14 amino acids. Written as DNA, the CDR3 is TGTACCAGCAGCCAAGAATCGGACCTAGATGAGCAGTTCTTC. Translation gives CTSSQESDLDEQFF.

Points on this clonotype: Since the CDR3 does not end with the conserved phenylalanine or tryptophan, this likely comes from a read error. The chain carries TRBV6-1 and TRBJ1-5; D is ambiguous. Germline V CDR1 and CDR2: MNHNS, SASEGT. Trimming shortened V by 3 bases and J by 7 bases, and 7 bases separated the two germline ends. The CDR3 extends over 12 amino acids. The DNA for the CDR3 is TGTGCCAGCAGTGAGTTACGGCAGCCCCAGCATTCT. This encodes CASSELRQPQHS.

The chain couples TRBV6-2 or TRBV6-3 to TRBJ2-3, with a weak D call TRBD1 (6 bases). CDR3 length: 16 amino acids. Germline-derived CDR1 and CDR2 are MNHEY and SVGEGT. V was clipped by 2 bases and J by 4 bases, with 16 bases between them. The CDR3 DNA is TGTGCCAGCAGTTACAACCGGCAGGGGTTTGCAGATACGCAGTATTTT. Its protein is CASSYNRQGFADTQYF.

The chain links TRBV12-3 or TRBV12-4 to TRBJ2-7; TRBD2 aligns across 8 bases. V lost 1 base and J lost 0; bases outside the gene matches: 2. The CDR3 runs to 15 residues. Here the CDR3 DNA reads TGTGCCAGCAGTTTAGATGCGGGAGGCTCCTACGAGCAGTACTTC. Translating gives CASSLDAGGSYEQYF.

V is TRBV28 and J is TRBJ2-7; D is tentatively TRBD1 or TRBD2 (5 bases each). The CDR3 covers 14 residues. Germline CDR1 MDHEN, CDR2 SYDVKM. V was trimmed by 6 bases and J by 0 bases, leaving 12 bases between them. The CDR3, as DNA: TGTGCCAGCAGCCGGGACCAGAGCTCCTACGAGCAGTACTTC. Protein product: CASSRDQSSYEQYF.

This clonotype was counted between two and nine times. The chain links TRBV18 to TRBJ1-2; unclear D gene. CDR3 length: 13 residues. Trimming shortened V by 3 bases and J by 6 bases, and 11 bases separated the two germline ends. Germline loops: CDR1 KGHSH, CDR2 LQKENI. CDR3 amino acids: CASSPDREDGYTF. CDR3 nucleotide sequence: TGTGCCAGCTCACCGGATAGGGAAGATGGCTACACCTTC.

In its sample, this clonotype was seen many times. The genes are TRBV27 and TRBJ2-3; TRBD2 aligns across 10 bases. Germline CDR1 reads MNHEY; CDR2 reads SMNVEV (reference sequence). The CDR3 is made up of 15 amino acids. V was clipped by 6 bases and J by 1 base; unmatched bases: 4. CDR3 sequence: CASRLLAGGTDTQYF. In DNA, the CDR3 is TGTGCCAGCAGACTTCTAGCGGGGGGCACAGATACGCAGTATTTT.

This chain links TRBV19 with TRBJ2-1, with TRBD1 matching over 7 bases. Germline CDR1 LNHDA, CDR2 SQIVND (reference sequence). V shed 0 bases, J shed 2 bases, and the junction held 10 bases outside the gene matches. CDR3 length equals 18 residues. CDR3 nucleotide sequence: TGTGCCAGTAGTATAGATAGGGCAGGGGGAAAACCCTACAATGAGCAGTTCTTC. Amino acid sequence: CASSIDRAGGKPYNEQFF.

The CDR3 is CASRTQRQEAFF. CDR3 coding DNA: TGTGCCAGCAGGACCCAGAGACAGGAAGCTTTCTTT. The chain has TRBV25-1 and TRBJ1-1; weak D call: TRBD1 (5 bases). CDR3 length: 12 amino acids. The germline V gene has CDR1 MGHDK and CDR2 SYGVNS. The V end was cut by 6 bases, the J end by 8 bases, with 13 bases between.

This clonotype occurred many times. V gene TRBV7-2 combines with J gene TRBJ1-2; D gene ambiguous. Trimming removed 8 bases at V and 5 bases at J, with 18 bases between. This CDR3 is built from 14 residues. CDR1 and CDR2 from the germline V gene are SGHTA and FQGNSA. The CDR3 DNA sequence: TGTGCCAGCTCTCTTGGAGGAAGGATATATGGCTACACCTTC. This sequence encodes CASSLGGRIYGYTF.

As to this clonotype: The junction departs from germline at one end; a sequencing error may be responsible. The V call is TRBV2, the J call TRBJ2-7, with D possibly TRBD2 on 5 matching bases. CDR1 SNHLY and CDR2 FYNNEI come from the germline V gene. The CDR3 spans 10 residues. The DNA for the CDR3 is TGTGCTAGCAGGAGGAACGAGCAGTACTTC. It specifies CASRRNEQYF.

The CDR3 reads CASSVGRLNTEAFF. The CDR3 DNA sequence: TGTGCCAGCAGTGTCGGCAGATTGAACACTGAAGCTTTCTTT. The chain couples TRBV2 to TRBJ1-1; D not resolved. V was clipped by 4 bases and J by 0 bases, with 9 bases between them. The germline gives CDR1 SNHLY, CDR2 FYNNEI. The CDR3 runs 14 residues.

The sample holds a few counts of this clonotype. This rearrangement joins TRBV20-1 to TRBJ1-2; 8 positions agree with TRBD1. The CDR3 is made up of 14 amino acids. Unmatched junction bases numbered 5, after V lost 5 bases and J lost 0 bases. Germline V gene data show CDR1 as DFQATT and CDR2 as SNEGSKA (reference sequence). This CDR3 reads CSASPTGANYGYTF. CDR3 nucleotides: TGCAGTGCTTCGCCGACAGGGGCTAACTATGGCTACACCTTC.

This clonotype was detected only once. The chain is built from TRBV20-1 and TRBJ1-5, with TRBD1 as a possible D gene (5 bases). The CDR3 is 12 residues long. Trimming shortened V by 7 bases and J by 5 bases, and 12 bases separated the two germline ends. CDR1 and CDR2 from the germline V gene are DFQATT and SNEGSKA (reference sequence). For the CDR3, the DNA is TGCAGTGATACTGACAGAGATCAGCCCCAGCATTTT. As protein: CSDTDRDQPQHF.

This chain joins TRBV6-2 or TRBV6-3 and TRBJ2-7; 8 bases are a match to TRBD1. CDR3 length equals 13 residues. With 9 bases clipped from V and 3 bases from J, the junction kept 7 bases outside the gene matches. Germline CDR1 MNHEY, CDR2 SVGEGT. For the CDR3, the DNA is TGTGCCAGTAGTAGACAGGGGAACTACGAGCAGTACTTC. This codes for CASSRQGNYEQYF.

The gene calls are TRBV6-1 and TRBJ1-5; 7 bases line up with TRBD1. This CDR3 has 15 residues. CDR1 and CDR2 from the germline V gene are MNHNS and SASEGT. Germline trimming cut 7 bases from V and 5 bases from J; bases unmatched to any gene: 11. Written as DNA, the CDR3 is TGTGCCAGCACCCTAAAGGGGGGACAGTATCAGCCCCAGCATTTT. This gives the protein CASTLKGGQYQPQHF.

Details on this clonotype: At one boundary the junction diverges from the germline segment, which might be a read error. The chain combines TRBV7-2 with TRBJ2-1, with a possible D match to TRBD2 (5 bases). Germline V gene sequence: CDR1 SGHTA, CDR2 FQGNSA. The CDR3 is 13 amino acids. The CDR3 bases are TGTGCCAGCATGGGAGTCGGGTACAATGAGCAGTCCTTC. Its translation: CASMGVGYNEQSF.

The chain couples TRBV25-1 to TRBJ2-7; D gene unclear. V gave up 1 base and J gave up 3 bases, with 19 bases separating them. The CDR3 totals 17 residues. From germline, CDR1 is MGHDK and CDR2 SYGVNS. The CDR3 here is CASSELIGRMDHYEQYF. CDR3 nucleotides: TGTGCCAGCAGTGAATTAATCGGGCGGATGGACCACTACGAGCAGTACTTC.

Notes on this clonotype: A clone one base away is much larger, so this may be a read error. The chain links TRBV20-1 to TRBJ1-1; TRBD1 might be the D (5 bases). V shed 3 bases and J shed 1 base, with 12 bases lying between them. The CDR3 consists of 14 residues. The V gene's germline CDR1 is DFQATT and CDR2 SNEGSKA (reference sequence). The CDR3 is CSASPEGRNTEAFF. In DNA, the CDR3 is TGCAGTGCTAGCCCAGAGGGGCGGAACACTGAAGCTTTCTTT.

This chain joins TRBV2 and TRBJ1-1; D not certain. Trimming took 1 base from V and 1 from J, leaving 4 bases between them. CDR1 and CDR2 from the germline V gene are SNHLY and FYNNEI. The CDR3 length is 13 residues. CDR3 region: CASSEETNTEAFF. CDR3 DNA sequence: TGTGCCAGCAGTGAAGAAACGAACACTGAAGCTTTCTTT.

The J gene is TRBJ2-1, the V gene TRBV6-2 or TRBV6-3; D is uncertain. The V end lost 0 bases, the J end lost 6 bases, and 6 bases lay between the germline ends. Germline V gives CDR1 MNHEY, CDR2 SVGEGT. This CDR3 contains 13 residues. The CDR3 region has the DNA TGTGCCAGCAGTTACTCGAAGATCAATGAGCAGTTCTTC. Protein: CASSYSKINEQFF.

This clonotype appeared a few times. The chain carries TRBV6-1 and TRBJ2-1; 11 nucleotides line up with TRBD1. V lost 8 bases, J lost 4 bases, and 7 bases stayed unmatched. The CDR3 length is 15 residues. Germline CDR1 reads MNHNS; CDR2 reads SASEGT. The CDR3 sequence is CASSGQGATYNEQFF. CDR3 DNA: TGTGCCAGCTCAGGACAGGGGGCTACGTACAATGAGCAGTTCTTC.

This rearrangement joins TRBV18 to TRBJ2-3; D remains ambiguous. Per germline, CDR1 KGHSH and CDR2 LQKENI. This CDR3 spans 15 amino acids. The V end was cut by 6 bases, the J end by 1 base, with 14 bases between. CDR3: CASSFAVEGTDTQYF. CDR3 bases: TGTGCCAGCTCGTTTGCGGTTGAAGGCACAGATACGCAGTATTTT. Variable domain in full (rest from reference TRBV18 and TRBJ2-3): NAGVMQNPRHLVRRRGQEARLRCSPMKGHSHVYWYRQLPEEGLKFMVYLQKENIIDESGMPKERFSAEFPKEGPSILRIQQVVRGDSAAYFCASSFAVEGTDTQYFGPGTRLTVL.

This clonotype has just a few counts. J is TRBJ2-3 and V is TRBV20-1, with D possibly matching TRBD1 (5 bases). The CDR3 runs 13 residues. V was shortened by 5 bases and J by 6 bases, with 15 bases between the two germline ends. CDR1 is DFQATT, CDR2 SNEGSKA, per germline (reference sequence). In DNA form, the CDR3 reads TGCAGTGCTCAGTCCCAGGGATCTGATACGCAGTATTTT. It yields the protein CSAQSQGSDTQYF.

The V call is TRBV4-1, the J call TRBJ2-1; D call uncertain. V was clipped by 1 base and J by 3 bases, with 4 bases between them. The CDR3 loop spans 13 amino acids. Looked up from germline, CDR1 is MGHRA and CDR2 is YSYEKL. The CDR3, as DNA: TGCGCCAGCAGCCAAGTAAACTACAATGAGCAGTTCTTC. Translation: CASSQVNYNEQFF.

This rearrangement joins TRBV18 to TRBJ1-2, with TRBD1 identical over 10 bases. The junction had 11 bases not matched to a gene; V was cut back by 3 bases and J by 1 base. Germline V lookup: CDR1 KGHSH, CDR2 LQKENI. The CDR3 extends over 18 amino acids. The CDR3 reads CASSPPGAGTGDNYGYTF. CDR3 sequence (DNA): TGTGCCAGCTCACCGCCAGGAGCCGGGACAGGGGATAACTATGGCTACACCTTC.

The V gene is TRBV6-5, the J gene TRBJ2-2; TRBD2 matches 7 bases. V lost 2 bases to trimming and J lost 0 bases; unmatched junction nucleotides: 3. The CDR3 loop spans 16 amino acids. Germline V CDR1 and CDR2: MNHEY, SVGAGI. CDR3 DNA: TGTGCCAGCAGTTACGCTAGCGGAGCGAACACCGGGGAGCTGTTTTTT. This sequence encodes CASSYASGANTGELFF.

This clonotype was seen a handful of times. V and J are TRBV7-2 and TRBJ2-1, with 8 bases identical to TRBD2. V dropped 5 bases and J dropped 5; count of bases not matched to a gene: 8. This CDR3 is 15 amino acids long. Germline CDR1 reads SGHTA; CDR2 reads FQGNSA. In DNA, the CDR3 is TGTGCCAGCAGCCCCTGGACTAGCCGAAACAATGAGCAGTTCTTC. Translated, it gives CASSPWTSRNNEQFF.

The table lists this clonotype with a few counts. The V and J genes are TRBV20-1 and TRBJ2-1; 8 bases align to TRBD2. V gave up 8 bases and J gave up 10 bases; unmatched junction bases: 13. Germline CDR1 is DFQATT and CDR2 is SNEGSKA (reference sequence). The CDR3 totals 13 residues. CDR3 region: CSLQAGLAGEQFF. The DNA of the CDR3 is TGCAGTCTTCAGGCCGGACTAGCCGGGGAGCAGTTCTTC.

Concerning this clonotype: A much larger clone sits a single nucleotide away, making a read error possible. The chain uses TRBV5-1 and TRBJ2-1; TRBD2 aligns across 14 bases. The CDR3 contains 14 residues. Germline V CDR1 and CDR2: SGHRS, YFSETQ. After removal of 7 bases from V and 8 bases from J, the junction contained 5 bases not matched to a gene. The CDR3 protein is CASRGGLAGDEQFF. As DNA, the CDR3 is TGCGCCAGCCGGGGGGGACTAGCGGGAGATGAGCAGTTCTTC. Together with reference TRBV5-1 and TRBJ2-1, the CDR3 gives the full variable domain: KAGVTQTPRYLIKTRGQQVTLSCSPISGHRSVSWYQQTPGQGLQFLFEYFSETQRNKGNFPGRFSGRQFSNSRSEMNVSTLELGDSALYLCASRGGLAGDEQFFGPGTRLTVL.